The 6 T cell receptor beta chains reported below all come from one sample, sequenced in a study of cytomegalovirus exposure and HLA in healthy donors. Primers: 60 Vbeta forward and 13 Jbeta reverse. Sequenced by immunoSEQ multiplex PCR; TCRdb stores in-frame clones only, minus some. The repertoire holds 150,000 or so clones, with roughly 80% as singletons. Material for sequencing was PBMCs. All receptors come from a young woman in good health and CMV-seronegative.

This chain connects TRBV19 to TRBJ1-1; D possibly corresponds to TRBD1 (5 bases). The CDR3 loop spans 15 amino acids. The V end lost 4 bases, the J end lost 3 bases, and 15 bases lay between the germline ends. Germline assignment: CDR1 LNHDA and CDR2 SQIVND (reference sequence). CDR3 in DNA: TGTGCCAGTAGTACAGGGAGGGGCAGAGACACTGAAGCTTTCTTT. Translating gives CASSTGRGRDTEAFF.

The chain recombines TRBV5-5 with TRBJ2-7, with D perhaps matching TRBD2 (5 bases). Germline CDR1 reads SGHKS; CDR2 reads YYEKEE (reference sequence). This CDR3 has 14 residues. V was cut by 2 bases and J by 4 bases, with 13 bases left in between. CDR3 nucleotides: TGTGCCAGCAGCTTTCATGAGGGAGAGTACGAGCAGTACTTC. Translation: CASSFHEGEYEQYF. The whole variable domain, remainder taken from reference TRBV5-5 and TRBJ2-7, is DAGVTQSPTHLIKTRGQQVTLRCSPISGHKSVSWYQQVLGQGPQFIFQYYEKEERGRGNFPDRFSARQFPNYSSELNVNALLLGDSALYLCASSFHEGEYEQYFGPGTRLTVT.

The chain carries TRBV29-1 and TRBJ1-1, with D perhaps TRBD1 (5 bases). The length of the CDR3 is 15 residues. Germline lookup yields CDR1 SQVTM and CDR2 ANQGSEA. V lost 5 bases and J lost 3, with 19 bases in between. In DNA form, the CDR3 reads TGCAGCGTTCGGACTCACTTAGCGGGGGACACTGAAGCTTTCTTT. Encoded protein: CSVRTHLAGDTEAFF.

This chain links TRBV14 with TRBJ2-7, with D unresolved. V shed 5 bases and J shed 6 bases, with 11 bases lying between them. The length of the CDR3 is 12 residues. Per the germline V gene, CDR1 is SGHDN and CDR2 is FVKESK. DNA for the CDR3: TGTGCCAGCAGCGAAACTGCGATCGAGCAGTACTTC. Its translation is CASSETAIEQYF.

CDR3: CASSLNVELAGGRWSGELFF. As DNA, the CDR3 is TGTGCCAGCAGTTTAAATGTGGAACTAGCGGGAGGAAGATGGTCCGGGGAGCTGTTTTTT. The rearrangement uses TRBV27 and TRBJ2-2, with TRBD2 matching 12 bases. Germline CDR1 and CDR2: MNHEY and SMNVEV (reference sequence). The CDR3 totals 20 residues. Trimming cost V 2 bases and J 6 bases; bases outside gene matches: 16.

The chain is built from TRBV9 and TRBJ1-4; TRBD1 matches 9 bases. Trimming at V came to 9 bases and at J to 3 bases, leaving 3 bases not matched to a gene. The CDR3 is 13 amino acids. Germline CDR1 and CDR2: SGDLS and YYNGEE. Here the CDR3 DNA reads TGTGCCAAACGGGACAGGGCTAATGAAAAACTGTTTTTT. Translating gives CAKRDRANEKLFF.